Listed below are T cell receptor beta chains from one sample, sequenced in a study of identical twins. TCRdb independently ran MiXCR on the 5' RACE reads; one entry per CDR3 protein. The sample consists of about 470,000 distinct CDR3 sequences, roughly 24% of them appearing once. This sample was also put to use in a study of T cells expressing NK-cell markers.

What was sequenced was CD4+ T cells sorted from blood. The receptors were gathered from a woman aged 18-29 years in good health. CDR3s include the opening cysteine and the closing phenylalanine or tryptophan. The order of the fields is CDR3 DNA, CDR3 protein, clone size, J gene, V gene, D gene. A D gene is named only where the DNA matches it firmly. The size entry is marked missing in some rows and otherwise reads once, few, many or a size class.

TGCGCCAACTGGGACAGGGGGGCCCACGAGCAGTACTTC	CANWDRGAHEQYF	.	TRBJ2-7	TRBV25-1	TRBD1
TGTGCCAGCAGGGACAGGGGGTTGTATGGCTACACCTTC	CASRDRGLYGYTF	many	TRBJ1-2	TRBV12-3/TRBV12-4	TRBD1
TGTGCCAGCTCACCAAGCACTGGGGCCAACGTCCTGACTTTC	CASSPSTGANVLTF	.	TRBJ2-6	TRBV18	.
TGTGCCAGCAGTTTCGGGTCAGACAATCAGCCCCAGCATTTT	CASSFGSDNQPQHF	.	TRBJ1-5	TRBV12-3/TRBV12-4	.
TGTGCCAGCAGAGCAACCGCCGGGACAGTTAACACTGAAGCTTTCTTT	CASRATAGTVNTEAFF	.	TRBJ1-1	TRBV25-1	TRBD1
TGCAGTGCTAAACCTGGGGGTTCGTTCGAGCTGTTTTTT	CSAKPGGSFELFF	.	TRBJ2-2	TRBV20-1	.
TGTGCCAGCAGAGGGACAGGAACCAACACCGGGGAGCTGTTTTTT	CASRGTGTNTGELFF	once	TRBJ2-2	TRBV11-3	TRBD1
TGCATTAGCGGGAAGGGAGATACGCAGTATTTT	CISGKGDTQYF	few	TRBJ2-3	TRBV20-1	TRBD2
TGCAGCGTTTGGGACGCCGCCTACGAGCAGTACTTC	CSVWDAAYEQYF	few	TRBJ2-7	TRBV29-1	.
TGTGCCAGCAGTTTAACCAGCACTGAGCAGTTCTTC	CASSLTSTEQFF	.	TRBJ2-1	TRBV27	.
TGCGCCAGCAGCCATAGGTTGAAAGAAAAACTGTTTTTT	CASSHRLKEKLFF	few	TRBJ1-4	TRBV5-1	.
TGTGCCACCAGTGACACCGGACAGGATCAAGAGACCCAGTACTTC	CATSDTGQDQETQYF	.	TRBJ2-5	TRBV24-1	TRBD1
TGCAGTGCTAGAGATGAGAGGCCGGAGACCCAGTACTTC	CSARDERPETQYF	.	TRBJ2-5	TRBV20-1	.
TGTGCCAGCAGTTTCACACTAGCGGGAGATGGGGCAGATACGCAGTATTTT	CASSFTLAGDGADTQYF	.	TRBJ2-3	TRBV12-3/TRBV12-4	TRBD2
TGTGCCAGCAGCTTAGAGGGCCAGTCCGGGGAGCTGTTTTTT	CASSLEGQSGELFF	.	TRBJ2-2	TRBV7-8	.
TGCAGTGCTAGTAGTGGCTCTGGGGCCAACGTCCTGACTTTC	CSASSGSGANVLTF	.	TRBJ2-6	TRBV20-1	.
TGTGCCAGCAACAACCACGGGGGGGGAGACGAGCAGTACTTC	CASNNHGGGDEQYF	.	TRBJ2-7	TRBV2	TRBD2
TGTGCCTGGAGTGAGGGGTCTACAGATACGCAGTATTTT	CAWSEGSTDTQYF	medium-sized	TRBJ2-3	TRBV30	.
TGTGCCAGCAGCTTCAAGAGGACTAGCGGGACGGCAGATACGCAGTATTTT	CASSFKRTSGTADTQYF	.	TRBJ2-3	TRBV11-2	TRBD2
TGTGCCAGCAGTTTAATAGGCGCGGAGACCCAGTACTTC	CASSLIGAETQYF	few	TRBJ2-5	TRBV12-3/TRBV12-4	.
TGCAGTGCTGCTGGGACAGTGAGGGAGACCCAGTACTTC	CSAAGTVRETQYF	.	TRBJ2-5	TRBV20-1	TRBD1
TGTGCCAGCAGCCCGATGGGCGGAAACACCGGGGAGCTGTTTTTT	CASSPMGGNTGELFF	few	TRBJ2-2	TRBV4-2	.
TGTGCCAGTCGACAGGGGCCTAATTCACCCCTCCACTTT	CASRQGPNSPLHF	.	TRBJ1-6	TRBV6-1	TRBD1
TGTGCCAGCAGTGATACTAGCGGGAGGGCTCTCTACGAGCAGTACTTC	CASSDTSGRALYEQYF	.	TRBJ2-7	TRBV2	TRBD2
TGTGCCAGCAGCGTAGCTTCTGGTCGCAGTTACACAGATACGCAGTATTTT	CASSVASGRSYTDTQYF	few	TRBJ2-3	TRBV9	.
TGCAGTGCTAGAGATGGAGGGGGCGGTGAAAAACTGTTTTTT	CSARDGGGGEKLFF	few	TRBJ1-4	TRBV20-1	TRBD1
TGCGCCAGTTGCACAGAGCCCTCCACCGGGGAGCTGTTTTTT	CASCTEPSTGELFF	few	TRBJ2-2	TRBV5-1	.
TGTGCCGCGGGCCAGGACGGCGGCAATCAGCCCCAGCATTTT	CAAGQDGGNQPQHF	many	TRBJ1-5	TRBV10-3	.
TGCGCCAGCAGCTTGGCTGGACAGCCGCACGAGCAGTACTTC	CASSLAGQPHEQYF	.	TRBJ2-7	TRBV5-1	.
TGCGCCAGCAGCTCGGACGGAAGCAATCAGCCCCAGCATTTT	CASSSDGSNQPQHF	.	TRBJ1-5	TRBV5-1	.
TGTGCCAGCACAATGGGTTGGACAGGGGGCGCCGAGGAGACCCAGTACTTC	CASTMGWTGGAEETQYF	.	TRBJ2-5	TRBV21-1	.
TGTGCCAGTGCCCTTCCCTACGAGCAGTACTTC	CASALPYEQYF	.	TRBJ2-7	TRBV6-1	.
TGTGCCAGTCGAAACAGGGGACCGGCTATCAGCTCCTACAATGAGCAGTTCTTC	CASRNRGPAISSYNEQFF	few	TRBJ2-1	TRBV5-3	TRBD1
TGTGCCAGCACCTTTAGCGGGAGGACGAACACCGGGGAGCTGTTTTTT	CASTFSGRTNTGELFF	.	TRBJ2-2	TRBV5-5	TRBD2
TGTGCCAGCAGTGAACCGGGACTACCCAGGGGAGGTGAGCAGTTCTTC	CASSEPGLPRGGEQFF	.	TRBJ2-1	TRBV6-1	.
TGTGCCAGCAGTTCTACCGGGACGCGAGGCTACGAGCAGTACTTC	CASSSTGTRGYEQYF	.	TRBJ2-7	TRBV5-5	.
TGTGCCAGCAGTTTAGCCGGACTGCCTAATTCACCCCTCCACTTT	CASSLAGLPNSPLHF	.	TRBJ1-6	TRBV12-3/TRBV12-4	.
TGTGCCAGCAGCCGAAATCCACAGGGAACGGGTTCACCCCTCCACTTT	CASSRNPQGTGSPLHF	few	TRBJ1-6	TRBV7-8	.
TGTGCCAGCAGCCGGACTAGCGTGTCCTACGAGCAGTACTTC	CASSRTSVSYEQYF	.	TRBJ2-7	TRBV7-2	TRBD2
TGTGCCACGAGGGGAGGATTTTTCACCGGGGAGCTGTTTTTT	CATRGGFFTGELFF	.	TRBJ2-2	TRBV6-1	.
TGTGCCAGCAGTTTGGTCCGGGAGGGCTACACCTTC	CASSLVREGYTF	few	TRBJ1-2	TRBV28	.
TGTGCCAGCAGCTTACGCAGAAAGACAGATACGCAGTATTTT	CASSLRRKTDTQYF	.	TRBJ2-3	TRBV11-1	.
TGCAGTGCAAGGGGTCCCGGGCCAAATCAGCCCCAGCATTTT	CSARGPGPNQPQHF	.	TRBJ1-5	TRBV20-1	.
TGCAGCGTTGGCGGGAGCGTTCGCTCCTACAATGAGCAGTTCTTC	CSVGGSVRSYNEQFF	.	TRBJ2-1	TRBV29-1	TRBD2
TGTGCCAGCAGCCAGAGGGGCAGGGGAGGTGGCTACACCTTC	CASSQRGRGGGYTF	.	TRBJ1-2	TRBV7-9	.
TGTGCCAGCAGTCTCCACTCTTCACCCCTCCACTTT	CASSLHSSPLHF	.	TRBJ1-6	TRBV6-2/TRBV6-3	.
TGTGCCAGGGGACCCAGGGCAGGGAACTACGAGCAGTACTTC	CARGPRAGNYEQYF	.	TRBJ2-7	TRBV11-3	.
TGTGCCAGCTCACCTACCGGGGAATGGAATCAGCCCCAGCATTTT	CASSPTGEWNQPQHF	.	TRBJ1-5	TRBV18	.
TGCAGTGCTAGTGGACTAGCGGGCTACTCCTACGAGCAGTACTTC	CSASGLAGYSYEQYF	.	TRBJ2-7	TRBV20-1	TRBD2
TGTGCCAGCAGCTTAGCGGGAGGGCTGGTTAGCACAGATACGCAGTATTTT	CASSLAGGLVSTDTQYF	.	TRBJ2-3	TRBV7-2	TRBD2
TGCAGCGTCCGGACAGGGAATTACAATGAGCAGTTCTTC	CSVRTGNYNEQFF	few	TRBJ2-1	TRBV29-1	TRBD1
TGTGCCAGCAGCCAAGTCGGGACAGTAAACAATGAGCAGTTCTTC	CASSQVGTVNNEQFF	.	TRBJ2-1	TRBV3-1	TRBD1
TGCAGTGCTAGAGAACGGCGGGGGTCCTACAATGAGCAGTTCTTC	CSARERRGSYNEQFF	.	TRBJ2-1	TRBV20-1	TRBD2